Listed below are T cell receptor beta chains from one sample, sequenced in a study of T-cell reconstitution after alpha-beta-depleted transplantation in children. TCRdb used MiXCR to reprocess the PCR reads, holding one entry per CDR3 protein. In the table there are hundreds of thousands of distinct CDR3 sequences, roughly 13% of which are singletons. The specimen was PBMCs, mostly from graft donor cells, collected 360 days after TCRalphabeta/CD19-depleted stem cell transplant. The receptors were sampled from a male patient under 18 who had a stem cell transplant for acute myeloid leukemia, so the T cells may come from the graft donor. Each CDR3 is given with its conserved first and last residue. D genes are given only for firm matches. For some rows the clone size is stated as once, few or many, or as a class when expanded; others skip it.

TRBJ1-2	TRBD1	.	TRBV12-3/TRBV12-4	TGTGCCAGCAGTCGCCGACAGGGTACCGTGTTCGGCTACACCTTC	CASSRRQGTVFGYTF
TRBJ2-1	TRBD1	.	TRBV7-3	TGTGCCAGCAGCTTAAACGGCAGGGGGTGGGAGCAGTTCTTC	CASSLNGRGWEQFF
TRBJ2-7	.	few	TRBV19	TGTGCCAGTACCACCCGGGGAAGGGGCTGGTACTTC	CASTTRGRGWYF
TRBJ2-1	TRBD1	.	TRBV5-1	TGCGCCAGCAGCCCTACCGGACAGGGCCCCAATGAGCAGTTCTTC	CASSPTGQGPNEQFF
TRBJ1-1	TRBD1	.	TRBV7-9	TGTGCCAGCAGCTTAGTGGGACAGGGCCCGAACACTGAAGCTTTCTTT	CASSLVGQGPNTEAFF
TRBJ2-1	TRBD2	few	TRBV7-3	TGTGCCAGCAGCTTCGGGACTAGCCAGGGGCGGGAGCAGTTCTTC	CASSFGTSQGREQFF
TRBJ2-1	.	many	TRBV10-3	TGTGCCATCAGTGAGCAGGGGTATAAGCAGTTCTTC	CAISEQGYKQFF
TRBJ1-5	.	few	TRBV20-1	TGCAGTGCTAGCCCGACAGATCATTTT	CSASPTDHF
TRBJ2-3	TRBD1	many	TRBV7-3	TGTGCCAGCAGCTCGACAGGGGGTATCACAGATACGCAGTATTTT	CASSSTGGITDTQYF
TRBJ2-1	.	.	TRBV7-6	TGTGCCAGCAGCTTAGACGGGAGAGCCCGCTCCTACAATGAGCAGTTCTTC	CASSLDGRARSYNEQFF
TRBJ2-2	TRBD2	.	TRBV4-3	TGCGCCAGCAGCCACGGATGGACTAGCGGGAGTGGAACCGGGGAGCTGTTTTTT	CASSHGWTSGSGTGELFF
TRBJ2-1	.	many	TRBV20-1	TGCAGTGCAAGACCTTACAATGAGCAGTTCTTC	CSARPYNEQFF
TRBJ2-7	.	.	TRBV20-1	TGCAGTGGGGGGCCCGTCTACGAGCAGTACTTC	CSGGPVYEQYF
TRBJ2-3	.	.	TRBV20-1	TGCAGTGCTAGCTCCAGCGGAAGAACAGATACGCAGTATTTT	CSASSSGRTDTQYF
TRBJ2-3	TRBD2	few	TRBV5-1	TGCGCCAGCAGCGGGGGACTAGCGGCAAGCACAGATACGCAGTATTTT	CASSGGLAASTDTQYF
TRBJ1-5	.	many	TRBV12-3/TRBV12-4	TGTGCCAGCAGTTATCAGGGTTCCGATCAGCCCCAGCATTTT	CASSYQGSDQPQHF
TRBJ2-7	TRBD1	many	TRBV11-2	TGTGCCAGCAGCTCCTACAGGGGTTTCTCCTACGAGCAGTACTTC	CASSSYRGFSYEQYF
TRBJ1-1	.	.	TRBV6-2/TRBV6-3	TGTGCCAGCAGTTCCGCGACAGAATCAAGGGGCACTGAAGCTTTCTTT	CASSSATESRGTEAFF
TRBJ1-2	.	.	TRBV12-3/TRBV12-4	TGTGCCAGCAGTTTAAGGGGGAAGGACTATGGCTACACCTTC	CASSLRGKDYGYTF
TRBJ2-2	.	few	TRBV20-1	TGCAGTGTTGACCCTCCCGGGGACACCGGGGAGCTGTTTTTT	CSVDPPGDTGELFF
TRBJ2-5	TRBD1	.	TRBV28	TGTGCCAGCAGTTTTCCGTTTGGACAGGGGCGGAAGACCCAGTACTTC	CASSFPFGQGRKTQYF
TRBJ2-7	.	.	TRBV27	TGTGCCAGCAGTTTTAGGACATCCAGATACGAGCAGTACTTC	CASSFRTSRYEQYF
TRBJ2-1	TRBD2	few	TRBV18	TGTGCCAGCTCACCTCTAGCGGGAGAATACAATGAGCAGTTCTTC	CASSPLAGEYNEQFF
TRBJ1-2	.	few	TRBV5-5	TGTGCCAGCAGCTTGGTACAGGCGACTAACTATGGCTACACCTTC	CASSLVQATNYGYTF
TRBJ1-1	.	once	TRBV5-5	TGTGCCAGCAGCCAACCCGGGACCTCGGGGGCTGAAGCTTTCTTT	CASSQPGTSGAEAFF
TRBJ2-1	.	.	TRBV7-3	TGTGCCAGCAGCTTAACGGTGGGGAGTAATGAGCAGTTCTTC	CASSLTVGSNEQFF
TRBJ1-1	.	.	TRBV29-1	TGCAGCGTTGAAATTGGGAACACTGAAGCTTTCTTT	CSVEIGNTEAFF
TRBJ1-3	.	.	TRBV5-1	TGCGCCAGCAGCCCAGGGACCTACTCTGGAAACACCATATATTTT	CASSPGTYSGNTIYF